The 22 T cell receptor beta chains in this list originate from one sample, sequenced in a study of T-cell reconstitution after alpha-beta-depleted transplantation in children. Preparation of the TCRbeta library involved a method that used unique molecular identifiers. Each CDR3 protein gets one entry after TCRdb re-called the PCR reads with MiXCR. The sample holds around 670,000 distinct CDR3 sequences, roughly 14% seen once. This specimen consisted of PBMCs, obtained before TCRalphabeta/CD19-depleted stem cell transplant. These receptors all stem from a girl aged 2-9 years with congenital amegakaryocytic thrombocytopenia, due to receive a stem cell transplant.

This clonotype was observed a few times. V is TRBV28 and J is TRBJ1-4; TRBD1 might be the D (5 bases). The germline V and J ends were trimmed by 6 bases and 2 bases, with 13 bases remaining between them. The CDR3 extends over 15 amino acids. Per germline, CDR1 MDHEN and CDR2 SYDVKM. In DNA form, the CDR3 reads TGTGCCAGCAGGCCCCAGGGAGGGACTAATGAAAAACTGTTTTTT. This codes for CASRPQGGTNEKLFF.

This clonotype was picked up a small number of times. In DNA form, the CDR3 reads TGTGCCAGCAGTTTAGCGCAGGCTATTTATGATACGCAGTATTTT. It translates to CASSLAQAIYDTQYF. The chain employs TRBV12-3 or TRBV12-4 and TRBJ2-3; D unclear. This CDR3 is 15 amino acids long. V was cut by 0 bases and J by 6 bases, with 13 bases left in between.

The CDR3 nucleotides read TGCGCCAGCACAGGTAGGGCTTCCGGGAGCTCCTACAATGAGCAGTTCTTC. This encodes CASTGRASGSSYNEQFF. J is TRBJ2-1 and V is TRBV5-1, with D possibly matching TRBD2 (6 bases). CDR1 is SGHRS and CDR2 is YFSETQ in the germline V gene. This CDR3 is built from 17 residues. The V and J ends lost 6 bases and 0 bases respectively, with 19 bases between them.

This clonotype occurred a few times. V and J are TRBV11-2 and TRBJ2-1, with TRBD2 identical over 7 bases. Per the germline V gene, CDR1 is SGHAT and CDR2 is FQNNGV. V was clipped by 6 bases and J by 1 base; unmatched bases: 12. The CDR3 length is 17 residues. In nucleotides, the CDR3 is TGTGCCAGCAGTTCTGTCGGACAAGCGGGATCCTACAATGAGCAGTTCTTC. Translation: CASSSVGQAGSYNEQFF.

This chain joins TRBV5-4 and TRBJ2-2, with D perhaps matching TRBD1 (6 bases). The V end lost 5 bases, the J end lost 7 bases, and 18 bases lay between the germline ends. In germline, CDR1 is SGHNT, CDR2 YYREEE (reference sequence). This CDR3 is 15 amino acids long. CDR3 DNA sequence: TGTGCCAGCAGTCGGAAACAGGGTGAAGGCGGGGAGCTGTTTTTT. Amino acid sequence: CASSRKQGEGGELFF.

This clonotype showed up many times. J is TRBJ2-5 and V is TRBV20-1; D remains unclear. Germline V gene lookup returns CDR1 DFQATT and CDR2 SNEGSKA (reference sequence). With 2 bases removed from V and 2 bases from J, the gap between germline ends came to 9 bases. The CDR3 contains 13 residues. In nucleotides, the CDR3 is TGCAGTGCTAGACGACTTGATCAAGAGACCCAGTACTTC. As protein: CSARRLDQETQYF.

The genes are TRBV6-5 and TRBJ1-5; weak D call: TRBD1 (6 bases). Germline lookup yields CDR1 MNHEY and CDR2 SVGAGI. The V gene lost 2 bases and the J gene lost 3 bases, with 8 bases spanning the gap. The CDR3 covers 14 residues. Here the CDR3 reads CASSYGTINQPQHF. Here the CDR3 DNA reads TGTGCCAGCAGTTACGGGACAATCAATCAGCCCCAGCATTTT.

The sample holds many counts of this clonotype. The chain is built from TRBV5-1 and TRBJ2-1; the match to TRBD2 covers 14 bases. There are 17 residues in the CDR3. Germline trimming cut 4 bases from V and 0 bases from J; bases unmatched to any gene: 3. Per the germline V gene, CDR1 is SGHRS and CDR2 is YFSETQ. CDR3 protein: CASSPGTSGGSYNEQFF. The CDR3, as DNA: TGCGCCAGCAGCCCTGGGACTAGCGGGGGCTCCTACAATGAGCAGTTCTTC.

This clonotype was observed at least ten times. The chain employs TRBV20-1 and TRBJ2-1; D possibly corresponds to TRBD2 (5 bases). The V end lost 5 bases, the J end lost 6 bases, and 17 bases lay between the germline ends. CDR1 and CDR2 from the germline V gene are DFQATT and SNEGSKA (reference sequence). This CDR3 is 14 amino acids long. CDR3: CSAPVSGILNEQFF. The CDR3 coding sequence is TGCAGTGCTCCTGTCTCGGGAATACTCAATGAGCAGTTCTTC.

The V and J genes are TRBV12-3 or TRBV12-4 and TRBJ2-3; the match to TRBD1 covers 9 bases. V was pared by 4 bases and J by 7 bases, with 6 bases of the junction left unmatched. The CDR3 spans 14 residues. The CDR3 DNA reads as TGTGCCAGCAGTTCTTGGGACAGGGATTATACGCAGTATTTT. Protein sequence: CASSSWDRDYTQYF.

The rearrangement links TRBV7-9 to TRBJ2-3; TRBD2 agrees at 7 bases. The CDR3 loop spans 16 amino acids. Germline V gives CDR1 SEHNR, CDR2 FQNEAQ (reference sequence). The V segment lost 5 bases and the J segment 5 bases; nucleotides outside the gene matches: 13. The chain's CDR3 is CASSRRTGGSEDTQYF. The DNA of the CDR3 is TGTGCCAGCAGCCGACGCACGGGCGGGAGTGAAGATACGCAGTATTTT. Combining the CDR3 with reference TRBV7-9 and TRBJ2-3 gives the whole variable domain DTGVSQNPRHKITKRGQNVTFRCDPISEHNRLYWYRQTLGQGPEFLTYFQNEAQLEKSRLLSDRFSAERPKGSFSTLEIQRTEQGDSAMYLCASSRRTGGSEDTQYFGPGTRLTVL.

A few counts support this clonotype. V usage is TRBV27 and J usage is TRBJ2-2; D is uncertain. The length of the CDR3 is 13 residues. Trimming removed 6 bases from V and 3 bases from J, with 8 bases in between. Germline CDR1 MNHEY, CDR2 SMNVEV (reference sequence). CDR3 residues: CASRDRDTGELFF. CDR3 sequence (DNA): TGTGCCAGCAGGGATAGAGACACCGGGGAGCTGTTTTTT.

The table lists this clonotype with a few counts. This chain uses TRBV7-9 with TRBJ2-5; 10 bases are shared with TRBD2. Looked up from germline, CDR1 is SEHNR and CDR2 is FQNEAQ (reference sequence). CDR3 length: 15 amino acids. The V segment lost 8 bases and the J segment 1 base; nucleotides outside the gene matches: 7. The CDR3 region has the DNA TGTGCCAGCTGGGGTGGGACTAGCGCCCAAGAGACCCAGTACTTC. It specifies CASWGGTSAQETQYF. Full variable domain (remainder filled in from reference TRBV7-9 and TRBJ2-5): DTGVSQNPRHKITKRGQNVTFRCDPISEHNRLYWYRQTLGQGPEFLTYFQNEAQLEKSRLLSDRFSAERPKGSFSTLEIQRTEQGDSAMYLCASWGGTSAQETQYFGPGTRLLVL.

In its sample, this clonotype was seen a few times. The genes are TRBV7-7 and TRBJ2-1; D gene uncertain. The CDR3 is made up of 13 amino acids. The ends were cut back, 2 bases at V and 7 bases at J, with 9 bases in the middle. Germline V gene lookup returns CDR1 SSHAT and CDR2 FNYEAQ (reference sequence). CDR3 DNA: TGTGCCAGCAGCTTAAACTCGGTTAATGAGCAGTTCTTC. It is translated as CASSLNSVNEQFF.

This clonotype has at least ten counts. The chain has TRBV20-1 and TRBJ2-5, with a possible D match to TRBD2 (6 bases). Looked up from germline, CDR1 is DFQATT and CDR2 is SNEGSKA (reference sequence). CDR3 length equals 14 residues. V lost 0 bases to trimming and J lost 10 bases, with 18 bases between them. The CDR3, as DNA: TGCAGTGCTAGAGACCCGGACCTTTCGGGGGACCAGTACTTC. It codes for CSARDPDLSGDQYF.

This clonotype was seen at least ten times. CDR3 bases: TGTGCCAGCAGTCCCCAGGGTATCGACACTGAAGCTTTCTTT. Translation gives CASSPQGIDTEAFF. This chain uses TRBV12-3 or TRBV12-4 with TRBJ1-1; possible D gene TRBD1, 5 bases. The CDR3 length is 14 residues. The ends were cut back, 5 bases at V and 3 bases at J, with 13 bases in the middle.

This clonotype was counted a few times. The J gene is TRBJ2-6, the V gene TRBV2, with no clear D. Deletions cut 6 bases from V and 0 bases from J, with 12 bases between. The CDR3 length is 16 residues. Germline V gene sequence: CDR1 SNHLY, CDR2 FYNNEI. The CDR3 region is CASSLQQVSGANVLTF. The CDR3 DNA reads as TGTGCCAGCAGCCTACAACAAGTCTCTGGGGCCAACGTCCTGACTTTC.

The rearrangement links TRBV6-1 to TRBJ2-7; TRBD1 matches at 7 bases. This CDR3 contains 16 residues. The germline V gene has CDR1 MNHNS and CDR2 SASEGT. Trimming took 6 bases from V and 0 from J; bases not matched to a gene: 11. CDR3 amino acids: CASRELQGPISYEQYF. CDR3 sequence (DNA): TGTGCCAGCAGGGAACTACAGGGGCCTATCTCCTACGAGCAGTACTTC.

The chain carries TRBV19 and TRBJ2-2; perhaps TRBD2 as D (5 bases). The germline gives CDR1 LNHDA, CDR2 SQIVND (reference sequence). Deletions cut 3 bases from V and 6 bases from J, with 14 bases between. The CDR3 totals 15 residues. CDR3 bases: TGTGCCAGTAGTATGTATGAGGGAGTGGCCGGGGAGCTGTTTTTT. This sequence encodes CASSMYEGVAGELFF.

This chain uses TRBV5-1 with TRBJ2-3; TRBD1 matches 7 bases. Trimming took 4 bases from V and 5 from J; bases not matched to a gene: 16. Germline V gene data show CDR1 as SGHRS and CDR2 as YFSETQ. This CDR3 region has 17 residues. The CDR3 DNA is TGCGCCAGCAGCCTACCGTCCCGGGACAGACTTCAAGATACGCAGTATTTT. Its protein is CASSLPSRDRLQDTQYF.

The J gene is TRBJ1-1, the V gene TRBV7-3; D is unresolved. The CDR3 loop spans 15 amino acids. Germline loops: CDR1 SGHTA, CDR2 FQGTGA. Trimming took off 2 bases at V and 4 bases at J, with 14 bases between the two ends. This chain's CDR3 is CASSLDGRNPTEAFF. CDR3 bases: TGTGCCAGCAGCTTAGATGGGAGAAACCCCACTGAAGCTTTCTTT.

This clonotype was counted at least ten times. The gene calls are TRBV7-2 and TRBJ2-1, with 8 bases matching TRBD2. J gave up 4 bases and V 1 base, and 6 bases lay outside the gene matches. Per germline, CDR1 SGHTA and CDR2 FQGNSA. The CDR3 runs 16 residues. CDR3 sequence reads: CASSLGPLAGYNEQFF. As DNA, the CDR3 is TGTGCCAGCAGCTTAGGGCCTTTAGCGGGATACAATGAGCAGTTCTTC.